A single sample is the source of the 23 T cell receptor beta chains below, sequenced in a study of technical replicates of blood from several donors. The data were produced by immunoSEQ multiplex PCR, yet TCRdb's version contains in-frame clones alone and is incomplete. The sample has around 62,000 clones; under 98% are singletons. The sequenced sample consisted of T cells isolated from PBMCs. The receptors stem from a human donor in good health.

The CDR3, as DNA: TGTGCCAGCAGTGGAAGGTTTGGACGGCGGGAGAACGCAGATACGCAGTATTTT. It codes for CASSGRFGRRENADTQYF. The chain joins TRBV6-1 to TRBJ2-3; 7 bases fit TRBD2. The CDR3 is 18 residues long. The V and J ends lost 4 bases and 4 bases, in that order; junction bases with no gene match: 17. The germline V gene has CDR1 MNHNS and CDR2 SASEGT.

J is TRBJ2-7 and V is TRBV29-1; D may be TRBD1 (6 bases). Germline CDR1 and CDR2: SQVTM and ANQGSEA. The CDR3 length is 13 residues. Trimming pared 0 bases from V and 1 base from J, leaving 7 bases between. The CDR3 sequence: CSVEEQGSYEQYF. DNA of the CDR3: TGCAGCGTTGAAGAACAGGGTTCCTACGAGCAGTACTTC.

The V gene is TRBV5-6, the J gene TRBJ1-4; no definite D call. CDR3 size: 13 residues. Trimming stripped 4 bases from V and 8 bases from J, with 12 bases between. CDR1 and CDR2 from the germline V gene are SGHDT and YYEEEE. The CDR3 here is CASSLMAGEKLFF. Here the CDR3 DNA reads TGTGCCAGCAGCCTTATGGCGGGGGAAAAACTGTTTTTT.

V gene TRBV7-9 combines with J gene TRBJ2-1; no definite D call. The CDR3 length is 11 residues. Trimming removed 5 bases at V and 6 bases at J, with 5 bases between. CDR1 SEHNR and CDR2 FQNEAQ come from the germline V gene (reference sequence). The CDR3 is CASSTTNEQFF. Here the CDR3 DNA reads TGTGCCAGCAGCACAACCAATGAGCAGTTCTTC.

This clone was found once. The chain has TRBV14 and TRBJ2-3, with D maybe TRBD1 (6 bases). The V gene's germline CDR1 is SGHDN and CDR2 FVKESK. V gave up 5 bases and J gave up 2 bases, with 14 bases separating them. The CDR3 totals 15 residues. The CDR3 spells CASSWGKGDTDTQYF. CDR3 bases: TGTGCCAGCAGCTGGGGAAAGGGGGACACAGATACGCAGTATTTT.

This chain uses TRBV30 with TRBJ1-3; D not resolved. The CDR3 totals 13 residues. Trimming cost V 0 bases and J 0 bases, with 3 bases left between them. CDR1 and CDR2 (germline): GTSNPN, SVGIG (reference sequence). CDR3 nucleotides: TGTGCCTGGAGTGTCGGCTCTGGAAACACCATATATTTT. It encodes CAWSVGSGNTIYF.

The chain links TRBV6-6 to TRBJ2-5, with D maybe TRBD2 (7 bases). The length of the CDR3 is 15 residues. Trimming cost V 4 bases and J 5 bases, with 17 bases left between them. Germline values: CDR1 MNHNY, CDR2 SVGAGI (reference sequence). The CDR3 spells CASSSSGEGGETQYF. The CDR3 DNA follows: TGTGCCAGCAGTTCCAGCGGGGAGGGGGGGGAGACCCAGTACTTC.

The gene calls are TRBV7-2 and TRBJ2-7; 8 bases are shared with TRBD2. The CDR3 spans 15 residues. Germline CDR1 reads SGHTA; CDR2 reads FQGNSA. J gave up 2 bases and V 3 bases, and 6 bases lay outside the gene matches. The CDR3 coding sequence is TGTGCCAGCAGCTTCCAAGCGGGAGAGACCTACGAGCAGTACTTC. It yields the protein CASSFQAGETYEQYF. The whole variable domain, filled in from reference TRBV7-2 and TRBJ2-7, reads GAGVSQSPSNKVTEKGKDVELRCDPISGHTALYWYRQSLGQGLEFLIYFQGNSAPDKSGLPSDRFSAERTGGSVSTLTIQRTQQEDSAVYLCASSFQAGETYEQYFGPGTRLTVT.

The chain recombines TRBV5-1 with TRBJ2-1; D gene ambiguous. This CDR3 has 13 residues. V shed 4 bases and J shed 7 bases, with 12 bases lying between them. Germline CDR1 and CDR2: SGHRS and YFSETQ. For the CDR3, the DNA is TGCGCCAGCAGCCCCTATGGTAAGAATGAGCAGTTCTTC. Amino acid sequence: CASSPYGKNEQFF.

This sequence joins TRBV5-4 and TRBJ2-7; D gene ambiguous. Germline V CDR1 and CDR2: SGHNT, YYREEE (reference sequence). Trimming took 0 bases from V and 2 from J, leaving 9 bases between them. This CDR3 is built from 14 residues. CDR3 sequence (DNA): TGTGCCAGCAGCTTGGTTCCCTCAGCCTACGAGCAGTACTTC. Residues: CASSLVPSAYEQYF.

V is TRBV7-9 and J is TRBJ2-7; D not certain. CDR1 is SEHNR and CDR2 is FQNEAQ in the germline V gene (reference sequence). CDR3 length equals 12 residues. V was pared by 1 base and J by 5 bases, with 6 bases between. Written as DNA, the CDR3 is TGTGCCAGCAGCTTAGGCCAGGACGAGCAGTACTTC. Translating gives CASSLGQDEQYF.

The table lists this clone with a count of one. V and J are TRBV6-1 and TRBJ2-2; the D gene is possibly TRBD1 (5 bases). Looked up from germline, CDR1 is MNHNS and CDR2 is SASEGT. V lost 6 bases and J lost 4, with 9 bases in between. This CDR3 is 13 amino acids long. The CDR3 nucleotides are TGTGCCAGCAGGGGGCCCACCACCGGGGAGCTGTTTTTT. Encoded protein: CASRGPTTGELFF.

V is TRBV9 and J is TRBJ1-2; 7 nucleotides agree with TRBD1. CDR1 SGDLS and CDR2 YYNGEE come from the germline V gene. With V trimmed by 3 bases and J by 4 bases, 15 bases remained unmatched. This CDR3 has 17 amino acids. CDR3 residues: CASSDDHETGRFYGYTF. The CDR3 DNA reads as TGTGCCAGCAGCGATGACCATGAGACAGGGAGATTCTATGGCTACACCTTC. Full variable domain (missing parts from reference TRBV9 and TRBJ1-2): DSGVTQTPKHLITATGQRVTLRCSPRSGDLSVYWYQQSLDQGLQFLIQYYNGEERAKGNILERFSAQQFPDLHSELNLSSLELGDSALYFCASSDDHETGRFYGYTFGSGTRLTVV.

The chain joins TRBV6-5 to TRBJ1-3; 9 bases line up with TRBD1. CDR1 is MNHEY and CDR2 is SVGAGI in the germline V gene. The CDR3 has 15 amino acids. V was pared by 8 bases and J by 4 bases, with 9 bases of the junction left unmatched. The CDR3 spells CASATGTGPGNTIYF. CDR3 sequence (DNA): TGTGCCAGCGCCACAGGGACAGGGCCCGGAAACACCATATATTTT.

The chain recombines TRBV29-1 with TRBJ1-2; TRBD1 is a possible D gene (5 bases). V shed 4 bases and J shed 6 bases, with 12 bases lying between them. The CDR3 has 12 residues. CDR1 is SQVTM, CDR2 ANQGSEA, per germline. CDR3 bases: TGCAGCGTTGGGAGACAGCTAGATGGCTACACCTTC. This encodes CSVGRQLDGYTF.

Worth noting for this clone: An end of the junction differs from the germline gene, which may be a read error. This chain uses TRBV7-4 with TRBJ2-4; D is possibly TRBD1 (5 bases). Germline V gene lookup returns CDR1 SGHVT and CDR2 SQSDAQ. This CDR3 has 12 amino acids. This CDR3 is CALQAAQNIQYF. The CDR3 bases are TGTGCCTTACAGGCAGCCCAAAACATTCAGTACTTC.

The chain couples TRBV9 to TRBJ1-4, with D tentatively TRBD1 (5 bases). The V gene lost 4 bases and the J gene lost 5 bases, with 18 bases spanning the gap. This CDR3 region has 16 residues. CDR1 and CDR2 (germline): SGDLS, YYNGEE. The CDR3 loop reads CASSPDGGGFNEKLFF. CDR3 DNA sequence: TGTGCCAGCAGCCCCGACGGCGGGGGGTTCAATGAAAAACTGTTTTTT.

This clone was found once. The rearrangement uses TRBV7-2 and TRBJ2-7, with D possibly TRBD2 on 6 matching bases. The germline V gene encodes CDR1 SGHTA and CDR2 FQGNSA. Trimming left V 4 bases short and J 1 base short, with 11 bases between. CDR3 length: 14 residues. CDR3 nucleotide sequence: TGTGCCAGCAGCTCATCCGGGACTTCCTACGAGCAGTACTTC. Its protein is CASSSSGTSYEQYF.

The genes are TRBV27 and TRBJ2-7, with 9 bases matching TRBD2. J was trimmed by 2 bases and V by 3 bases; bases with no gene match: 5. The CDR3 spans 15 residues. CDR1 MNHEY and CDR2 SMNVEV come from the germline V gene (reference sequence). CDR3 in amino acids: CASSLREGYPYEQYF. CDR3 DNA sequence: TGTGCCAGCAGTTTGCGGGAGGGTTATCCCTACGAGCAGTACTTC.

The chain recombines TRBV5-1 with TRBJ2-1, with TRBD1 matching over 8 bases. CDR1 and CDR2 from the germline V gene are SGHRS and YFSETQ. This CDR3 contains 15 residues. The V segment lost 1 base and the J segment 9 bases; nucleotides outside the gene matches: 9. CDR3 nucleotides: TGCGCCAGCAGCTTGACTGGACAGGGTGTTGGTGAGCAGTTCTTC. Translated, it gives CASSLTGQGVGEQFF.

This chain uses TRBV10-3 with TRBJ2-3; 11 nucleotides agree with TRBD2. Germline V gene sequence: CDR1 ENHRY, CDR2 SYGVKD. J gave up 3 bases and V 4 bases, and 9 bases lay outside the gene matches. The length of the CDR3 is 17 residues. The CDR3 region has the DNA TGTGCCATCAGTGGAGGGATACTAGCGGGAGTGACAGATACGCAGTATTTT. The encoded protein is CAISGGILAGVTDTQYF.

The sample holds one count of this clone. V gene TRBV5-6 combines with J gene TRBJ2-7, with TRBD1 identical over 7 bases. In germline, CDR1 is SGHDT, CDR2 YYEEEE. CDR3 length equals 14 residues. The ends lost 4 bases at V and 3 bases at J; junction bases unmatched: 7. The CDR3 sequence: CASSAGTVLYEQYF. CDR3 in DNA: TGTGCCAGCAGCGCCGGGACAGTACTCTACGAGCAGTACTTC.

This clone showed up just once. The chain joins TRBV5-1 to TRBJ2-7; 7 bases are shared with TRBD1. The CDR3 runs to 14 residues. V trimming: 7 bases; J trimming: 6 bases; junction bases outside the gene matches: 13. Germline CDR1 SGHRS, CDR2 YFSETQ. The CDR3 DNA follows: TGCGCCAGCCGCCGATGGCAGGGGGACGTCGAGCAGTACTTC. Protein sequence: CASRRWQGDVEQYF.